This passage covers 26 T cell receptor beta chains from one sample sequenced in a study of molecular identifiers for immune sequencing clone quantification. TCRdb reanalysed the PCR reads using MiXCR and keeps one entry per CDR3 protein. The sample has 400,000 to 600,000 distinct CDR3 sequences; around 23% are singletons. Sequencing used naive CD8+ T cells from blood, with Jurkat cell RNA spiked in. Sample subset: FACS-sorted CD8+CD4-CCR7+CD45RA+ naive T cells. The receptor set was obtained from a human donor in good health. Some libraries in this study had Jurkat cell RNA spiked in.

This clonotype showed up just a few times. This chain joins TRBV4-1 and TRBJ1-2; D remains ambiguous. The CDR3 consists of 14 residues. The V gene's germline CDR1 is MGHRA and CDR2 YSYEKL. The V and J ends lost 6 bases and 6 bases respectively, with 17 bases between them. The CDR3 bases are TGCGCCAGCAGTCCGGGCTCGGACTATGATGGCTACACCTTC. Encoded protein: CASSPGSDYDGYTF.

This chain uses TRBV7-9 with TRBJ1-3; D is unclear. V shed 1 base and J shed 0 bases, with 19 bases lying between them. Germline CDR1 and CDR2: SEHNR and FQNEAQ (reference sequence). The CDR3 is made up of 19 amino acids. The CDR3 protein is CASSLGSKRNRHSGNTIYF. CDR3 bases: TGTGCCAGCAGCTTAGGATCAAAAAGGAACAGACACTCTGGAAACACCATATATTTT.

CDR3 bases: TGTGCCAGCAGTCAAACTAGCGACTCCTACAATGAGCAGTTCTTC. Its protein product is CASSQTSDSYNEQFF. The chain links TRBV6-5 to TRBJ2-1; 7 positions match TRBD2. Trimming at V came to 5 bases and at J to 0 bases, leaving 4 bases not matched to a gene. CDR1 is MNHEY, CDR2 SVGAGI, per germline. This CDR3 has 15 amino acids.

This chain links TRBV7-6 with TRBJ2-5, with TRBD1 matching over 7 bases. With V trimmed by 1 base and J by 2 bases, 7 bases remained unmatched. The CDR3 extends over 16 amino acids. Germline V gene lookup returns CDR1 SGHVS and CDR2 FNYEAQ. For the CDR3, the DNA is TGTGCCAGCAGCTTAGATCTCCGGGACAGACAAGAGACCCAGTACTTC. It specifies CASSLDLRDRQETQYF.

This clonotype was detected ten times or more. V gene TRBV7-2 combines with J gene TRBJ2-7; D possibly matches TRBD1 or TRBD2 (5 bases each). This CDR3 has 17 residues. The V gene lost 5 bases and the J gene lost 3 bases, with 23 bases spanning the gap. CDR1 and CDR2 from the germline V gene are SGHTA and FQGNSA. DNA of the CDR3: TGTGCCAGCAGCCAAACGGCCGGGACCTGGGGGTACTACGAGCAGTACTTC. Amino acid sequence: CASSQTAGTWGYYEQYF.

On this clonotype itself: Since no conserved phenylalanine or tryptophan closes the CDR3, a read error is the likely cause. This chain links TRBV15 with TRBJ1-1, with D possibly matching TRBD1 (6 bases). Looked up from germline, CDR1 is LNHNV and CDR2 is YYDKDF (reference sequence). CDR3 length equals 17 residues. V dropped 0 bases and J dropped 0 bases, with 14 bases sitting between them. The CDR3 here is CATSRDQGISLNTEAFS. In nucleotides, the CDR3 is TGTGCCACCAGCAGAGATCAGGGGATTAGCTTGAACACTGAAGCTTTCTCT.

This clonotype was recorded at least ten times. The chain has TRBV29-1 and TRBJ1-1, with unresolved D. Germline lookup yields CDR1 SQVTM and CDR2 ANQGSEA. The CDR3 length is 11 residues. The germline V and J ends were trimmed by 4 bases and 3 bases, with 6 bases remaining between them. The CDR3 protein is CSVVADTEAFF. The CDR3 nucleotides are TGCAGCGTTGTTGCTGACACTGAAGCTTTCTTT.

The sample holds a few counts of this clonotype. The V and J genes are TRBV7-9 and TRBJ1-4; 8 bases agree with TRBD1. The J segment lost 6 bases and the V segment lost 0 bases, leaving 3 bases of the junction unmatched. Per the germline V gene, CDR1 is SEHNR and CDR2 is FQNEAQ (reference sequence). The CDR3 is 15 residues long. The CDR3 loop reads CASSLATGVYEKLFF. The CDR3 DNA is TGTGCCAGCAGCTTAGCGACAGGGGTTTATGAAAAACTGTTTTTT.

Points on this clonotype: Being one base from a much bigger clone, this may be a read error. The chain links TRBV7-9 to TRBJ1-1, with 7 bases aligning to TRBD1. CDR1 is SEHNR and CDR2 is FQNEAQ in the germline V gene (reference sequence). The CDR3 is 15 residues long. The CDR3 sequence is CASSSPTGTNTAAFF. The CDR3 nucleotides are TGTGCCAGCAGCTCCCCGACAGGGACTAACACTGCAGCTTTCTTT. Combining the CDR3 with reference TRBV7-9 and TRBJ1-1 gives the whole variable domain DTGVSQNPRHKITKRGQNVTFRCDPISEHNRLYWYRQTLGQGPEFLTYFQNEAQLEKSRLLSDRFSAERPKGSFSTLEIQRTEQGDSAMYLCASSSPTGTNTAAFFGQGTRLTVV.

This clonotype was detected many times. The V and J genes are TRBV28 and TRBJ1-1, with a possible D match to TRBD1 (5 bases). The ends were cut back, 11 bases at V and 3 bases at J, with 16 bases in the middle. CDR3 length equals 13 residues. Looked up from germline, CDR1 is MDHEN and CDR2 is SYDVKM. The CDR3 nucleotides read TGTGCCTCCCGGGACCCTTTCGACACTGAAGCTTTCTTT. This encodes CASRDPFDTEAFF.

This clonotype was seen a handful of times. The V gene is TRBV27, the J gene TRBJ2-1; 7 nucleotides line up with TRBD1. With V trimmed by 6 bases and J by 3 bases, 5 bases remained unmatched. Germline V gene lookup returns CDR1 MNHEY and CDR2 SMNVEV (reference sequence). The CDR3 is made up of 14 amino acids. The CDR3 bases are TGTGCCAGCAGCGTGACAGGGAGCTACAATGAGCAGTTCTTC. It encodes CASSVTGSYNEQFF.

This clonotype was recorded a few times. This chain links TRBV20-1 with TRBJ2-1; 11 bases align to TRBD2. The germline V gene encodes CDR1 DFQATT and CDR2 SNEGSKA (reference sequence). Trimming removed 6 bases from V and 6 bases from J; junction bases left unmatched: 10. The CDR3 contains 15 residues. CDR3 sequence: CSALPGLAARNEQFF. CDR3 nucleotides: TGCAGTGCGCTACCGGGACTAGCGGCTCGCAATGAGCAGTTCTTC.

This clonotype was seen a few times. This chain joins TRBV30 and TRBJ2-7; 10 bases are a match to TRBD2. Per germline, CDR1 GTSNPN and CDR2 SVGIG (reference sequence). The CDR3 extends over 14 amino acids. After removal of 4 bases from V and 4 bases from J, the junction contained 7 bases not matched to a gene. DNA of the CDR3: TGTGCCTGGAAGCTAGCGGGAGTGATTTACGAGCAGTACTTC. It translates to CAWKLAGVIYEQYF.

This clonotype has ten or more counts. The chain couples TRBV19 to TRBJ2-7, with D possibly being TRBD1 (6 bases). Germline loops: CDR1 LNHDA, CDR2 SQIVND (reference sequence). The CDR3 sequence is 12 residues long. V was cut by 5 bases and J by 7 bases, with 12 bases left in between. The DNA for the CDR3 is TGTGCCAGTAGTCAGGGACAATGGGAGCAGTACTTC. Amino acid sequence: CASSQGQWEQYF.

This clonotype was picked up a small number of times. This chain joins TRBV3-1 and TRBJ1-1; no clear D. V was cut by 2 bases and J by 0 bases, with 10 bases left in between. Germline-derived CDR1 and CDR2 are LGHDT and YNNKEL (reference sequence). The CDR3 is 15 residues long. The CDR3 spells CASSQIFGMNTEAFF. The CDR3 region has the DNA TGTGCCAGCAGCCAAATCTTCGGGATGAACACTGAAGCTTTCTTT.

Many counts were recorded for this clonotype. This CDR3 is CSADVGGDTGELFF. The CDR3 region has the DNA TGCAGCGCCGATGTGGGGGGCGACACCGGGGAGCTGTTTTTT. The rearrangement links TRBV29-1 to TRBJ2-2; D is perhaps TRBD1 or TRBD2 (6 bases each). Trimming stripped 7 bases from V and 3 bases from J, with 15 bases between. Germline V gene data show CDR1 as SQVTM and CDR2 as ANQGSEA. This CDR3 is built from 14 residues.

This clonotype occurred a few times. The J gene is TRBJ2-4, the V gene TRBV6-6, with 14 bases matching TRBD2. The germline V gene has CDR1 MNHNY and CDR2 SVGAGI (reference sequence). V lost 2 bases and J lost 0; bases outside the gene matches: 12. CDR3 length: 21 amino acids. The CDR3 nucleotides are TGTGCCAGCAGTTACGGCCCCGGGACTAGCGGGGGCTTTTTAGCCAAAAACATTCAGTACTTC. Translation: CASSYGPGTSGGFLAKNIQYF.

The V call is TRBV12-5, the J call TRBJ2-7; D not resolved. The CDR3 spans 14 residues. The V and J ends lost 5 bases and 4 bases respectively, with 15 bases between them. Germline V lookup: CDR1 LGHNT, CDR2 FRNRAP. For the CDR3, the DNA is TGTGCTAGTGGTCGACAAGAGCTGAATTACGAGCAGTACTTC. Translating gives CASGRQELNYEQYF.

This clonotype was observed many times. V is TRBV28 and J is TRBJ2-1; TRBD2 aligns across 9 bases. Germline values: CDR1 MDHEN, CDR2 SYDVKM. The CDR3 extends over 15 amino acids. The V and J ends lost 2 bases and 7 bases, in that order; junction bases with no gene match: 6. CDR3 coding DNA: TGTGCCAGCAGTTTAGGGACTAGCTCGAGGAATGAGCAGTTCTTC. Residues: CASSLGTSSRNEQFF.

The chain recombines TRBV27 with TRBJ2-1; 9 bases align to TRBD2. The CDR3 sequence is 12 residues long. CDR1 is MNHEY and CDR2 is SMNVEV in the germline V gene (reference sequence). Germline trimming cut 10 bases from V and 9 bases from J; bases unmatched to any gene: 7. CDR3 bases: TGTGCCACCGGGGGACTAGCTGTTGAGCAGTTCTTC. Translation: CATGGLAVEQFF.

A note on this clonotype: An end of the junction differs from the germline gene, which may be a read error. The chain is built from TRBV12-3 or TRBV12-4 and TRBJ1-5; D unresolved. This CDR3 comprises 16 residues. The CDR3 DNA follows: TGTGCCAGCGGAGGAGGCAAATTTTATAGCAGTCAGCCCCAGCGTTTT. This gives the protein CASGGGKFYSSQPQRF.

This clonotype occurred many times. The chain has TRBV3-1 and TRBJ1-1, with D unresolved. Germline V gene sequence: CDR1 LGHDT, CDR2 YNNKEL (reference sequence). V was clipped by 0 bases and J by 4 bases, with 18 bases between them. This CDR3 region has 17 residues. The CDR3 DNA reads as TGTGCCAGCAGCCAAGATCCCGGATGGGCGGAGGGCACTGAAGCTTTCTTT. As protein: CASSQDPGWAEGTEAFF.

The table lists this clonotype with a few counts. CDR3 protein: CASSSAGQGVDEQFF. The CDR3 coding sequence is TGTGCCAGCAGCTCGGCCGGACAGGGGGTAGATGAGCAGTTCTTC. The rearrangement uses TRBV13 and TRBJ2-1; TRBD1 agrees at 10 bases. CDR3 length: 15 amino acids. CDR1 is PRHDT, CDR2 FYEKMQ, per germline (reference sequence). V was pared by 4 bases and J by 8 bases, with 8 bases of the junction left unmatched.

In its sample, this clonotype was seen many times. The gene calls are TRBV7-9 and TRBJ1-1; D unclear. Germline-derived CDR1 and CDR2 are SEHNR and FQNEAQ (reference sequence). The CDR3 is made up of 15 amino acids. Trimming cost V 5 bases and J 5 bases, with 18 bases left between them. CDR3 residues: CASSPVERHSTEAFF. Here the CDR3 DNA reads TGTGCCAGCAGCCCAGTTGAGAGGCACTCGACTGAAGCTTTCTTT. Combining the CDR3 with reference TRBV7-9 and TRBJ1-1 gives the whole variable domain DTGVSQNPRHKITKRGQNVTFRCDPISEHNRLYWYRQTLGQGPEFLTYFQNEAQLEKSRLLSDRFSAERPKGSFSTLEIQRTEQGDSAMYLCASSPVERHSTEAFFGQGTRLTVV.

The genes are TRBV7-8 and TRBJ2-7; D gene unclear. Per the germline V gene, CDR1 is SGHVS and CDR2 is FQNEAQ. The CDR3 is 13 amino acids. V was clipped by 1 base and J by 3 bases, with 7 bases between them. The CDR3 DNA reads TGTGCCAGCAGCTTAGACGGATACTACGAGCAGTACTTC. It specifies CASSLDGYYEQYF.

The V call is TRBV4-3, the J call TRBJ2-7; D is unresolved. The CDR3 sequence is 16 residues long. V lost 0 bases, J lost 0 bases, and 12 bases lay in between. Per the germline V gene, CDR1 is LGHNA and CDR2 is YSLEER. The CDR3 nucleotides are TGCGCCAGCAGCCAAGATTCGCGGTCAAGCTCCTACGAGCAGTACTTC. The encoded protein is CASSQDSRSSSYEQYF.